Below, one T cell receptor (beta chain) is given with its context. This entry is derived from a study of cytomegalovirus exposure and HLA in healthy donors. Primers included in the PCR were 60 Vbeta and 13 Jbeta primers. The repertoire was sequenced with immunoSEQ multiplex PCR; TCRdb's copy has only in-frame clones and lacks some. The sample table sets out 130,000 to 150,000 clones. Deletions cut 6 bases from V and 2 bases from J, with 7 bases between. The germline V gene has CDR1 SNHLY and CDR2 FYNNEI. The CDR3 loop spans 12 amino acids. What was sequenced was PBMCs. The TCR originated in a man in his forties in good health and CMV-seronegative. J is TRBJ1-2 and V is TRBV2; D not resolved. The CDR3 bases are TGTGCCAGCAGCTCCCAGAACTATGGCTACACCTTC. This sequence encodes CASSSQNYGYTF.